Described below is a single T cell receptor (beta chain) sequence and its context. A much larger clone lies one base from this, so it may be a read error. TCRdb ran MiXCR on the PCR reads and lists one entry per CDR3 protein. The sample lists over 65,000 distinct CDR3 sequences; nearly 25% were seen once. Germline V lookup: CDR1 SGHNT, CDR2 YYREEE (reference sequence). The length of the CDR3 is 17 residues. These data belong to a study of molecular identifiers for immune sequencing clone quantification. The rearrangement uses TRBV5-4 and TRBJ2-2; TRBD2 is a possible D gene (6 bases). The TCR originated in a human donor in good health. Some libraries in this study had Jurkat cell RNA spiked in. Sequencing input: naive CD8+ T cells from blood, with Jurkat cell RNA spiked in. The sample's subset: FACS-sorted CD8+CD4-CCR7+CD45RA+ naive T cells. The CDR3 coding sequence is TGTGCCAGCAGCCTTCCGGGATCGTCAGCATCCACCGGGGGGCTGTTTTTT. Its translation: CASSLPGSSASTGGLFF.